A selection of T cell receptor beta chains follows, all from one sample in a study of beta chain features in type 1 diabetes. Clones were read by immunoSEQ multiplex PCR, and TCRdb kept only the in-frame ones, dropping some. Found here are some 120,000 clones, roughly 17% of them singletons; the top ten hold around 2.5%. Sample: central memory CD4+ T cells from blood. Every receptor here comes from a man aged 18 to 30 with type 1 diabetes. Both conserved end residues are part of each CDR3. D genes are given only for firm matches. A clone size is listed for some rows: how often the clone was seen (once, few, many), or a class if it is expanded.

v_gene	abundance	d_gene	j_gene	CDR3nt	CDR3aa
TRBV19	few	-	TRBJ1-5	TGTGCCAGTAGTATAACACTGGTTAGCAATCAGCCCCAGCATTTT	CASSITLVSNQPQHF
TRBV11-1	few	TRBD1	TRBJ2-5	TGTGCCAGCAGCTTACCCCCCGGGACAGGGGAAGAGACCCAGTACTTC	CASSLPPGTGEETQYF
TRBV7-8	few	-	TRBJ2-1	TGTGCCAGCAGCTTAGCTAGGCAGACTGAGCAGTTCTTC	CASSLARQTEQFF
TRBV18	-	-	TRBJ2-7	TGTGCCAGCTCACCACCGGCCACTACATACGAGCAGTACTTC	CASSPPATTYEQYF
TRBV29-1	many	-	TRBJ1-1	TGCGCGGTCGGGGCGGCCCAGAACACTGAAGCTTTCTTT	CAVGAAQNTEAFF
TRBV30	-	TRBD1	TRBJ1-4	TGTGCCTGGAGTCCCGACAGGGAGAATGAAAAACTGTTTTTT	CAWSPDRENEKLFF
TRBV6-6	many	-	TRBJ2-2	TGTGCCACTAAAAAAGTTGAAAAGGCCGGGGAGCTGTTTTTT	CATKKVEKAGELFF
TRBV7-9	few	-	TRBJ2-1	TGTGCCAGCAGCCCCCAAATAAGGCGAAGTGTCTACAATGAGCAGTTCTTC	CASSPQIRRSVYNEQFF
TRBV28	few	-	TRBJ2-7	TGTGCCAGCATATCAGGGATTGGCGACGAGCAGTACTTC	CASISGIGDEQYF
TRBV5-1	-	TRBD2	TRBJ2-1	TGCGCCAGCAGCGACTCTAGCGGGGGGCCTTTACATGAGCAGTTCTTC	CASSDSSGGPLHEQFF
TRBV2	many	-	TRBJ2-7	TGTGCCAGCATCCCTCGGCGGGACATCTCCTACGAGCAGTACTTC	CASIPRRDISYEQYF
TRBV2	few	TRBD2	TRBJ2-7	TGTGCCAGCAGATCGGGAGGGTACTCCTACGAGCAGTACTTC	CASRSGGYSYEQYF
TRBV11-1	-	-	TRBJ2-1	TGTGCCAGCAGCGGAGGGGGGATTTCCTACAATGAGCAGTTCTTC	CASSGGGISYNEQFF
TRBV7-2	many	TRBD1	TRBJ2-7	TGTGCCAGCAGCTCGGGACAGACATACTACGAGCAGTACTTC	CASSSGQTYYEQYF
TRBV30	few	-	TRBJ2-5	TGTGCCTGGAACACCGACACGCCCGCGGCCCAGTACTTC	CAWNTDTPAAQYF
TRBV27	-	-	TRBJ2-6	TGTGCCAGCAGTTTCCACAGGTCTCCCTCTGGGGCCAACGTCCTGACTTTC	CASSFHRSPSGANVLTF
TRBV18	few	TRBD1	TRBJ2-5	TGTGCCAGCTCACCGCGGACAGGACCCCAAGAGACCCAGTACTTC	CASSPRTGPQETQYF
TRBV2	-	-	TRBJ2-7	TGTGCCAGCAGTGGCCGTGCAGGGTCGTACGAGCAGTACTTC	CASSGRAGSYEQYF
TRBV30	-	-	TRBJ2-1	TGTGCCTGGACCGCCCCCGGGGCTCACAATGAGCAGTTCTTC	CAWTAPGAHNEQFF
TRBV29-1	few	-	TRBJ1-3	TGCAGCGTTCAAAGCTCTGGAAACACCATATATTTT	CSVQSSGNTIYF
TRBV30	-	-	TRBJ2-1	TGTGCCTGGAGTCAAACCCAGTTTGAGCAGTTCTTC	CAWSQTQFEQFF
TRBV7-9	-	TRBD1	TRBJ2-5	TGTGCCAGCAGCTTTTCCTCGGCAGGGGGCCAAGAGACCCAGTACTTC	CASSFSSAGGQETQYF
TRBV7-8	few	-	TRBJ2-7	TGTGCCAGCAGCTTAAAGAGGACAAGACCCTACGAGCAGTACTTC	CASSLKRTRPYEQYF
TRBV18	many	TRBD2	TRBJ2-1	TGTGCCAGCTCACTTTCACTAGCGGGAGCCTCGAATGAGCAGTTCTTC	CASSLSLAGASNEQFF
TRBV28	-	-	TRBJ1-1	TGTGCCAGCAGTTTGAGAACAACCAATGAAGCTTTCTTT	CASSLRTTNEAFF
TRBV7-9	-	TRBD2	TRBJ2-7	TGTGCCAGCAGCCTAGCGGGGGGATCGGACGAGCAGTACTTC	CASSLAGGSDEQYF
TRBV5-5	few	TRBD1	TRBJ1-2	TGTGCCAGCAGCTTACGGGACAGGGGAGTGTTCAATGGCTACACCTTC	CASSLRDRGVFNGYTF
TRBV9	few	-	TRBJ2-3	TGTGCCAGCAGCGTAGAGGGTACAGATACGCAGTATTTT	CASSVEGTDTQYF
TRBV30	few	TRBD2	TRBJ2-1	TGTGCCTGGAGCCCAGCGGGGGGTTGGGATGAGCAGTTCTTC	CAWSPAGGWDEQFF
TRBV7-9	few	-	TRBJ2-7	TGTGCCAGCAGCCCATCCTACGAGCAGTACTTC	CASSPSYEQYF
TRBV5-4	-	TRBD2	TRBJ2-7	TGTGCCAGCAGGGTGGGGACTAGCGGGAACTACGAGCAGTACTTC	CASRVGTSGNYEQYF
TRBV19	-	TRBD2	TRBJ2-5	TGTGCCAGTAACCCTAGCGGGGGACAAGAGACCCAGTACTTC	CASNPSGGQETQYF
TRBV30	-	-	TRBJ2-5	TGTGCGGGGGCCTCCGGGGAGACCCAGTACTTC	CAGASGETQYF
TRBV28	few	-	TRBJ2-7	TGTGCCAGCAGTTTATGGACAGGAGAGGAGCAGTACTTC	CASSLWTGEEQYF
TRBV7-2	many	TRBD1	TRBJ2-7	TGTGCCAGCAGCGTTGCCGGGACAGGGGTCTACGAGCAGTACTTC	CASSVAGTGVYEQYF
TRBV6-4	-	-	TRBJ2-5	TGTGCCAGCAGTGACTCCCCGCGGATACAAGAGAACCAGTACTTC	CASSDSPRIQENQYF
TRBV7-2	few	-	TRBJ2-3	TGTGCCAGCAGCCTAGATCTCATGCAGGCCGGCACAGATACGCAGTATTTT	CASSLDLMQAGTDTQYF
TRBV5-1	-	TRBD1	TRBJ2-7	TGCGCCAGCAGCTCGTCCGGGACAGGGCTCGACGAGCAGTACTTC	CASSSSGTGLDEQYF
TRBV30	few	TRBD2	TRBJ2-7	TGTGCCTGGAGTATACTAGCGCACTCGTACGAGCAGTACTTC	CAWSILAHSYEQYF
TRBV9	many	TRBD2	TRBJ2-1	TGTGCCAGCAGCGTAGCGGGGGGGCCCAATGAGCAGTTCTTC	CASSVAGGPNEQFF